This TCR beta chain was sequenced in a study of cytomegalovirus exposure and HLA in healthy donors. Worth noting for this clone: Antigen: not known.

Study-wide results and limits: Under 20,000 TCR beta sequences were associated with HLA alleles at 0.05 false discovery rate in a later analysis. TRBV6-2, TRBV6-3 and some other V segments were excluded as indistinguishable.

Researchers ran the PCR with 60 Vbeta and 13 Jbeta primers. Sequencing was performed with immunoSEQ multiplex PCR; in TCRdb, only in-frame clones are kept and a portion is missing. The sample records roughly 150,000 clones, around four fifths being singletons. The trim removed 1 base at V and 4 bases at J, leaving 5 bases unmatched. Germline CDR1 GTSNPN, CDR2 SVGIG (reference sequence). This CDR3 has 14 residues. The clonotype was recovered from a boy younger than 10 in good health and CMV-seronegative. The rearrangement links TRBV30 to TRBJ2-7, with 9 bases aligning to TRBD1. The source material was PBMCs. For the CDR3, the DNA is TGTGCCTGGAGTGCCGGGACAGGGTTTTACGAGCAGTACTTC. Translating it yields CAWSAGTGFYEQYF.